The T cell receptor (beta chain) under discussion was sequenced for a study of blood T cell repertoires in COVID-19. The data were produced by immunoSEQ multiplex PCR, yet TCRdb's version contains in-frame clones alone and is incomplete. The sample has about 99,000 clones, 60% to 85% seen once. This clone was seen only once. V was clipped by 4 bases and J by 7 bases; unmatched bases: 10. CDR3 size: 18 residues. Germline CDR1 MGHRA, CDR2 YSYEKL. The rearrangement uses TRBV4-1 and TRBJ2-2; 15 nucleotides match TRBD2. Sequenced sample: peripheral blood. This TCR derives from a woman over 75 with active or convalescent COVID-19. The CDR3: CASSRGLAGGLEDGELFF. CDR3 nucleotide sequence: TGCGCCAGCAGCCGCGGACTAGCGGGAGGGCTAGAAGACGGGGAGCTGTTTTTT.